One sample yielded the 20 T cell receptor beta chains listed below, sequenced in a study of cytomegalovirus exposure and HLA in healthy donors. Amplification used 60 Vbeta primers and 13 Jbeta primers. TCRdb's table, derived via immunoSEQ multiplex PCR, lists solely in-frame clones and lacks some. The table lists more than 65,000 clones, roughly 86% of them singletons, with roughly 2% in the top ten. The specimen was PBMCs. Receptors were obtained from a man aged 18 to 30 in good health and CMV-seronegative.

This sequence joins TRBV28 and TRBJ2-1; no firm D call. Germline CDR1 is MDHEN and CDR2 is SYDVKM. This CDR3 contains 15 residues. V dropped 5 bases and J dropped 7 bases, with 18 bases sitting between them. The CDR3 nucleotides are TGTGCCAGCAGTCCCCATGGAGTCAGCAGAAATGAGCAGTTCTTC. Its translation: CASSPHGVSRNEQFF.

The table lists this clone with a count of one. The chain combines TRBV25-1 with TRBJ1-1; TRBD1 might be the D (6 bases). The length of the CDR3 is 14 residues. The V end was cut by 4 bases, the J end by 0 bases, with 9 bases between. The V gene's germline CDR1 is MGHDK and CDR2 SYGVNS. The CDR3 nucleotides are TGTGCCAGCAGTGGGACAGCCATGAACACTGAAGCTTTCTTT. Encoded protein: CASSGTAMNTEAFF. Using reference TRBV25-1 and TRBJ1-1 for the parts outside the CDR3, the full variable domain is EADIYQTPRYLVIGTGKKITLECSQTMGHDKMYWYQQDPGMELHLIHYSYGVNSTEKGDLSSESTVSRIRTEHFPLTLESARPSHTSQYLCASSGTAMNTEAFFGQGTRLTVV.

The DNA of the CDR3 is TGTGCCAGCAGTGAAAGCTCCCCGCAGGGGAGCTACGAGCAGTACTTC. Translation: CASSESSPQGSYEQYF. V and J are TRBV2 and TRBJ2-7; a weak D match, TRBD1 (6 bases). Germline CDR1 reads SNHLY; CDR2 reads FYNNEI. The CDR3 is 16 amino acids. V lost 2 bases to trimming and J lost 3 bases, with 17 bases between them.

In nucleotides, the CDR3 is TGTGCCAGTCGGGCGGACAGGGGACAGGGCGAGCAGTACTTC. As protein: CASRADRGQGEQYF. This rearrangement joins TRBV19 to TRBJ2-7; the match to TRBD1 covers 9 bases. Germline V gene lookup returns CDR1 LNHDA and CDR2 SQIVND (reference sequence). The CDR3 extends over 14 amino acids. The V gene end was trimmed by 8 bases and the J gene end by 6 bases; junction bases not matched to a gene: 11.

The rearrangement links TRBV19 to TRBJ2-5; 10 nucleotides match TRBD2. The CDR3 consists of 15 residues. Germline V gene lookup returns CDR1 LNHDA and CDR2 SQIVND (reference sequence). Trimming took 7 bases from V and 4 from J; bases not matched to a gene: 9. As DNA, the CDR3 is TGTGCCAGTATGGAAAGCGGGGGGGCCCGAGAGACCCAGTACTTC. Translated, it gives CASMESGGARETQYF.

Concerning this clone: Additional DNA sequences in this sample encode the identical CDR3. The chain carries TRBV4-2 and TRBJ1-2, with D perhaps TRBD1 (6 bases). The V and J ends lost 3 bases and 7 bases respectively, with 18 bases between them. The CDR3 is made up of 15 amino acids. Germline CDR1 and CDR2: LGHNA and YNFKEQ. CDR3 in amino acids: CASSQEGRGRGGYTF. Here the CDR3 DNA reads TGTGCCAGCAGCCAGGAAGGCAGGGGCAGAGGTGGCTACACCTTC.

This sequence joins TRBV5-8 and TRBJ2-7; 12 bases agree with TRBD1. Germline-derived CDR1 and CDR2 are SGHTS and YDEGEE. J was trimmed by 9 bases and V by 4 bases; bases with no gene match: 5. The CDR3 has 13 amino acids. This CDR3 reads CASSRGQGAGQYF. The CDR3 DNA reads as TGTGCCAGCAGCCGGGGACAGGGGGCCGGGCAGTACTTC.

The rearrangement uses TRBV6-5 and TRBJ1-1; D is unresolved. Germline V gene data show CDR1 as MNHEY and CDR2 as SVGAGI. V was cut by 6 bases and J by 3 bases, with 14 bases left in between. The CDR3 extends over 14 amino acids. This CDR3 is CASRLTEFYTEAFF. The DNA of the CDR3 is TGTGCCAGCAGGCTAACAGAGTTTTACACTGAAGCTTTCTTT.

The rearrangement uses TRBV6-1 and TRBJ2-7; D remains ambiguous. CDR1 is MNHNS and CDR2 is SASEGT in the germline V gene. The CDR3 runs 13 residues. V lost 7 bases and J 1 base, leaving 11 bases between the germline ends. CDR3 amino acids: CASTPTVSYEQYF. The CDR3 DNA reads TGTGCCAGCACCCCTACCGTTTCCTACGAGCAGTACTTC.

This chain connects TRBV5-1 to TRBJ2-1; no clear D. Germline CDR1 is SGHRS and CDR2 is YFSETQ. Trimming took 6 bases from V and 9 from J, leaving 16 bases between them. CDR3 length: 13 residues. Here the CDR3 reads CASNSEQVGEQFF. The CDR3 DNA reads as TGCGCCAGCAACTCCGAGCAGGTCGGTGAGCAGTTCTTC.

The genes are TRBV28 and TRBJ2-7; D gene uncertain. CDR3 length equals 19 residues. V was clipped by 2 bases and J by 3 bases, with 26 bases between them. Germline lookup yields CDR1 MDHEN and CDR2 SYDVKM. The CDR3 DNA reads TGTGCCAGCAGTTTAAGTTCCCAGCCGGCCCAGATTAACTACTACGAGCAGTACTTC. As protein: CASSLSSQPAQINYYEQYF.

This clone has just a few counts. The rearrangement links TRBV5-1 to TRBJ2-7; tentative D call: TRBD2 (6 bases). Between the trimmed V and J ends, which lost 4 bases and 4 bases, there was a span of 18 bases. This CDR3 comprises 15 residues. Germline values: CDR1 SGHRS, CDR2 YFSETQ. The CDR3 loop reads CASSPLGTGVYEQYF. The CDR3 DNA reads TGCGCCAGCAGCCCACTTGGGACGGGAGTTTACGAGCAGTACTTC.

This clone showed up just once. The chain joins TRBV4-2 to TRBJ2-5; 7 bases are shared with TRBD2. The J call is doubtful: the DNA matches TRBJ2-7 better. CDR3 length: 17 amino acids. The V gene's germline CDR1 is LGHNA and CDR2 YNFKEQ. In DNA, the CDR3 is TGTGCCAGCAGCCAAGATATTTACGGGGGGAGCTCATACGAGCAGTACTTC. Its protein is CASSQDIYGGSSYEQYF.

V and J are TRBV15 and TRBJ1-6; 8 bases align to TRBD1. The V and J ends lost 1 base and 9 bases, in that order; junction bases with no gene match: 5. CDR3 length: 15 amino acids. Germline CDR1 reads LNHNV; CDR2 reads YYDKDF (reference sequence). DNA of the CDR3: TGTGCCACCAGCAGAGCCCGGGACAGGCCTTCACCCCTCCACTTT. This translates into CATSRARDRPSPLHF.

The CDR3 sequence is CASSLRNIWQSKSSTDTQYF. The CDR3 nucleotides read TGTGCCAGCAGTTTACGAAACATTTGGCAGTCCAAATCTAGCACAGATACGCAGTATTTT. The genes are TRBV28 and TRBJ2-3; D gene ambiguous. The CDR3 contains 20 residues. V lost 2 bases and J 0 bases, leaving 24 bases between the germline ends. Per germline, CDR1 MDHEN and CDR2 SYDVKM.

V and J are TRBV6-6 and TRBJ1-2, with TRBD1 as a possible D gene (6 bases). CDR3 length: 14 residues. Trimming shortened V by 10 bases and J by 3 bases, and 18 bases separated the two germline ends. Germline V CDR1 and CDR2: MNHNY, SVGAGI (reference sequence). CDR3 residues: CATQRGGQDYGYTF. Here the CDR3 DNA reads TGTGCCACCCAACGCGGGGGGCAGGACTATGGCTACACCTTC.

By share, this clone counts as medium-sized (0.01 to 0.1%). The chain links TRBV4-3 to TRBJ2-1; 7 positions agree with TRBD1. Unmatched junction bases numbered 8, after V lost 3 bases and J lost 0 bases. CDR3 size: 17 residues. Germline CDR1 reads LGHNA; CDR2 reads YSLEER. CDR3 coding DNA: TGCGCCAGCAGCCAGGACAGGATCGGACCCTCCTACAATGAGCAGTTCTTC. It specifies CASSQDRIGPSYNEQFF.

This chain uses TRBV15 with TRBJ1-6; D unresolved. Germline-derived CDR1 and CDR2 are LNHNV and YYDKDF (reference sequence). V was cut by 8 bases and J by 13 bases, with 15 bases left in between. CDR3 length: 12 residues. CDR3 protein: CATDSRMCPLHF. In DNA form, the CDR3 reads TGTGCCACCGATTCTAGGATGTGTCCCCTCCACTTT. The full variable domain, its missing parts supplied by reference TRBV15 and TRBJ1-6, is DAMVIQNPRYQVTQFGKPVTLSCSQTLNHNVMYWYQQKSSQAPKLLFHYYDKDFNNEADTPDNFQSRRPNTSFCFLDIRSPGLGDTAMYLCATDSRMCPLHFGNGTRLTVT.

V is TRBV28 and J is TRBJ2-7; 11 nucleotides line up with TRBD1. J lost 3 bases, V lost 6 bases, and 10 bases had no gene match. Germline CDR1 reads MDHEN; CDR2 reads SYDVKM. This CDR3 has 16 residues. CDR3 DNA sequence: TGTGCCAGCAGCTTAAACTCCGGGACAGGGGGCTACGAGCAGTACTTC. Protein product: CASSLNSGTGGYEQYF. The variable domain in full, completed from reference TRBV28 and TRBJ2-7, reads DVKVTQSSRYLVKRTGEKVFLECVQDMDHENMFWYRQDPGLGLRLIYFSYDVKMKEKGDIPEGYSVSREKKERFSLILESASTNQTSMYLCASSLNSGTGGYEQYFGPGTRLTVT.

This sequence joins TRBV11-2 and TRBJ2-5; TRBD1 might be the D (6 bases). TRBJ2-7 explains the end of the DNA better; the J call may be wrong. The CDR3 runs to 14 residues. Germline V CDR1 and CDR2: SGHAT, FQNNGV. In nucleotides, the CDR3 is TGTGCCAGCAGCTTGGGCAGGGGTAACTACGAGCAGTACTTC. Translating gives CASSLGRGNYEQYF.